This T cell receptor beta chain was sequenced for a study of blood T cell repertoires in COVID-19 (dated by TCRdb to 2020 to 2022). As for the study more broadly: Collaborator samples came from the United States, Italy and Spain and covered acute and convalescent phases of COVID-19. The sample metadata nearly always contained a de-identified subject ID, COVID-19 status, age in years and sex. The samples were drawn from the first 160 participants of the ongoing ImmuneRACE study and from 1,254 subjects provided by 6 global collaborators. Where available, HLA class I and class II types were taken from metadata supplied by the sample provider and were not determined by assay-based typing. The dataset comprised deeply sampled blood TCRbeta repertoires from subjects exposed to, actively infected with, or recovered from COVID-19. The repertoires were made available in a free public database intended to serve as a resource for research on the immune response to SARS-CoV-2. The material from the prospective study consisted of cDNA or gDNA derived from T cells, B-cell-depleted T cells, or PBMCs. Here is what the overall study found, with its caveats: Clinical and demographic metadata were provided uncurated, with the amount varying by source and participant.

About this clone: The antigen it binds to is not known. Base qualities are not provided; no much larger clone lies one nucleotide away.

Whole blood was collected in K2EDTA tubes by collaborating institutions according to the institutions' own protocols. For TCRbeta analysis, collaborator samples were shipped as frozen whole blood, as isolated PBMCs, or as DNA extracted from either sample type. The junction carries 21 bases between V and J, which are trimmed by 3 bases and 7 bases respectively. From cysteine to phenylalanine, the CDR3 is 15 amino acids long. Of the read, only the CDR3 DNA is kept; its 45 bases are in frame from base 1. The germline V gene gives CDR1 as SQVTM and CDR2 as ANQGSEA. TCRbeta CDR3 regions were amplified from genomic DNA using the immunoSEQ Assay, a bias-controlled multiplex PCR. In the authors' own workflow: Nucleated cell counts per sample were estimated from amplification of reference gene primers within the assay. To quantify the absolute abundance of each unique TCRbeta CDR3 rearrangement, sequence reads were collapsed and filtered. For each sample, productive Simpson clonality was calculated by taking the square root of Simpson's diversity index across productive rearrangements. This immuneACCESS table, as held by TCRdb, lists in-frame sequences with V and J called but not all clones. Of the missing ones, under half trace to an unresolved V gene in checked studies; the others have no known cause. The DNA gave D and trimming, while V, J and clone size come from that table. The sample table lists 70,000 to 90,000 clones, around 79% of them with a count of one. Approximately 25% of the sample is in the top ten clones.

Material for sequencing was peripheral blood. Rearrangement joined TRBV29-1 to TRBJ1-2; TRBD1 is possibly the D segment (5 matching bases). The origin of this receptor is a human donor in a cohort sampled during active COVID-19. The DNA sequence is TGCAGCGTTGATTCGGCGACGGGGGTGGGCAGTGGCTACACCTTC. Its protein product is CSVDSATGVGSGYTF. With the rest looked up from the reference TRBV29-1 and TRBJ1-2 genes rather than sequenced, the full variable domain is SAVISQKPSRDICQRGTSLTIQCQVDSQVTMMFWYRQQPGQSLTLIATANQGSEATYESGFVIDKFPISRPNLTFSTLTVSNMSPEDSSIYLCSVDSATGVGSGYTFGSGTRLTVV.